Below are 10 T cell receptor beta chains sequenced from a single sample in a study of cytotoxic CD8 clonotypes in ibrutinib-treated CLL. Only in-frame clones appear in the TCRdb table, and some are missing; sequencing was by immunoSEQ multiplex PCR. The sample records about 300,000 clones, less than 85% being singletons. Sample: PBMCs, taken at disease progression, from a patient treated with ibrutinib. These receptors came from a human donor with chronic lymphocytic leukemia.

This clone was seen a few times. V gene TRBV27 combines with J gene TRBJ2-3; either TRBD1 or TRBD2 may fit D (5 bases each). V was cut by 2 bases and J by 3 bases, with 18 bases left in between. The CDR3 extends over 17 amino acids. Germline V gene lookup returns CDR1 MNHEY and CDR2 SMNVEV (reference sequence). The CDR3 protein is CASSLPPDSRGTDTQYF. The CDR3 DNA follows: TGTGCCAGCAGTTTACCCCCGGACTCGAGGGGTACAGATACGCAGTATTTT.

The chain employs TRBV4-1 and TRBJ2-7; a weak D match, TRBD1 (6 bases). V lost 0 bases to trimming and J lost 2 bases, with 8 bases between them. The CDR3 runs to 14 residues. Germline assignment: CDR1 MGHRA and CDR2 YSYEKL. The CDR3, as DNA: TGCGCCAGCAGCCAAGATAGGACAGCCTACGAGCAGTACTTC. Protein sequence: CASSQDRTAYEQYF.

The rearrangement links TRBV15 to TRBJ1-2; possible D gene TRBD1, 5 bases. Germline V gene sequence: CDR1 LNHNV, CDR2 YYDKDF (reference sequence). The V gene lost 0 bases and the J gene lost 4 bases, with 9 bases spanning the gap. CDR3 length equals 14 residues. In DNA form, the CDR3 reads TGTGCCACCAGCAGAGAGGGGGGGTTCTATGGCTACACCTTC. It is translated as CATSREGGFYGYTF.

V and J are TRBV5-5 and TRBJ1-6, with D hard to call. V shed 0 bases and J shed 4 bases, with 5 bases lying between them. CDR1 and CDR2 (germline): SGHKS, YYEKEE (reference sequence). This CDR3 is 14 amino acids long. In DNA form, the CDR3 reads TGTGCCAGCAGCTTGGGACGGTATAATTCACCCCTCCACTTT. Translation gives CASSLGRYNSPLHF. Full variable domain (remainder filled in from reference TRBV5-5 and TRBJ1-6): DAGVTQSPTHLIKTRGQQVTLRCSPISGHKSVSWYQQVLGQGPQFIFQYYEKEERGRGNFPDRFSARQFPNYSSELNVNALLLGDSALYLCASSLGRYNSPLHFGNGTRLTVT.

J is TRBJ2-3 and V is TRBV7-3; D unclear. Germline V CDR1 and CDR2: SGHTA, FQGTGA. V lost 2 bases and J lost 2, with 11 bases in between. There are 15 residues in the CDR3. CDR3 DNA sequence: TGTGCCAGCAGCTTACGAGGCAGGTCCACAGATACGCAGTATTTT. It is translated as CASSLRGRSTDTQYF. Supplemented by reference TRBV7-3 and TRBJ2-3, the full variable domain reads GAGVSQTPSNKVTEKGKYVELRCDPISGHTALYWYRQSLGQGPEFLIYFQGTGAADDSGLPNDRFFAVRPEGSVSTLKIQRTERGDSAVYLCASSLRGRSTDTQYFGPGTRLTVL.

DNA for the CDR3: TGCAGTGCTCTCCACAATGAGCAGTTCTTC. It translates to CSALHNEQFF. The V and J genes are TRBV20-1 and TRBJ2-1; the D is unclear. This CDR3 contains 10 residues. Deletions cut 5 bases from V and 5 bases from J, with 4 bases between. Germline V CDR1 and CDR2: DFQATT, SNEGSKA (reference sequence).

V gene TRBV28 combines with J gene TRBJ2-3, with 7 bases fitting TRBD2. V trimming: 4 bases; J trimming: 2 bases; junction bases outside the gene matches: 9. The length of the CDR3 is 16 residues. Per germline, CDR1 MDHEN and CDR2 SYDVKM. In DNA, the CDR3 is TGTGCCAGCAGTTCTCCTACTAGCGCATACACAGATACGCAGTATTTT. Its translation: CASSSPTSAYTDTQYF.

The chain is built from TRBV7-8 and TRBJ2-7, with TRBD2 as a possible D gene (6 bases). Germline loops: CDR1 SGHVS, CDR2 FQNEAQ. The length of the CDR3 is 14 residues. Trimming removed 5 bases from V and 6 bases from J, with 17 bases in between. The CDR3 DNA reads TGTGCCAGCAGCCCCCGCGGGACCTTATTCGAGCAGTACTTC. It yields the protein CASSPRGTLFEQYF.

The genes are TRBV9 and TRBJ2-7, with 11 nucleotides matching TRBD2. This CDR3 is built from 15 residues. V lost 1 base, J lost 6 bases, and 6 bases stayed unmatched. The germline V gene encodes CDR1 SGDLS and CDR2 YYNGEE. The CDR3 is CASSVSLAGASEQYF. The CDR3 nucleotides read TGTGCCAGCAGCGTATCACTAGCGGGGGCTTCCGAGCAGTACTTC.

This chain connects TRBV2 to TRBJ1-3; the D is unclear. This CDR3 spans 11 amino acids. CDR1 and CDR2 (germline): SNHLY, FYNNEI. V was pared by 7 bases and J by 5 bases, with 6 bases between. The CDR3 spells CASKRRNTIYF. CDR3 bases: TGTGCCAGCAAAAGGAGAAACACCATATATTTT.